This T cell receptor (beta chain) was captured by sequencing in a study of blood T cell repertoires in COVID-19. V was cut by 1 base and J by 6 bases, with 12 bases left in between. The CDR3 spans 15 residues. The germline V gene has CDR1 SGHTA and CDR2 FQGNSA. Per the original methods: Cell counts per sample came from amplifying reference gene primers. The repertoire was sequenced with immunoSEQ multiplex PCR; TCRdb's copy has only in-frame clones and lacks some. The V and J calls and the clone size are those of that table, but D and trimming were determined from the DNA. In the table there are 250,000 to 400,000 clones, 88% of which are singletons.

Source material: peripheral blood. This receptor was identified in a woman between 25 and 40 years old with COVID-19, enrolled during active disease. The rearrangement links TRBV7-2 to TRBJ2-2; D perhaps matches TRBD1 (5 bases). The CDR3 nucleotides read TGTGCCAGCAGCTTAGTTGGTAAAGGGGCCGGGGAGCTGTTTTTT. Residues: CASSLVGKGAGELFF.